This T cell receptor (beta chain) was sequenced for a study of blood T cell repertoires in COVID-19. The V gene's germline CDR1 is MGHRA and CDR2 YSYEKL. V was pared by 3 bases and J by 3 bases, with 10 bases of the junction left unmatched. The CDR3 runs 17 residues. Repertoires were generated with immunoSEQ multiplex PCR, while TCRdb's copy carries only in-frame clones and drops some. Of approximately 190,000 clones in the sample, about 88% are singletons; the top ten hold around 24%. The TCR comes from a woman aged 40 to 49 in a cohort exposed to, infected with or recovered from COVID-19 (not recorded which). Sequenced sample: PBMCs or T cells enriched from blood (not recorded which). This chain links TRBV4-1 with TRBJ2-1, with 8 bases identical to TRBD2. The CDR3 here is CASSQGLGTSRYNEQFF. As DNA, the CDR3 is TGCGCCAGCAGCCAGGGGTTGGGGACTAGTCGCTACAATGAGCAGTTCTTC.